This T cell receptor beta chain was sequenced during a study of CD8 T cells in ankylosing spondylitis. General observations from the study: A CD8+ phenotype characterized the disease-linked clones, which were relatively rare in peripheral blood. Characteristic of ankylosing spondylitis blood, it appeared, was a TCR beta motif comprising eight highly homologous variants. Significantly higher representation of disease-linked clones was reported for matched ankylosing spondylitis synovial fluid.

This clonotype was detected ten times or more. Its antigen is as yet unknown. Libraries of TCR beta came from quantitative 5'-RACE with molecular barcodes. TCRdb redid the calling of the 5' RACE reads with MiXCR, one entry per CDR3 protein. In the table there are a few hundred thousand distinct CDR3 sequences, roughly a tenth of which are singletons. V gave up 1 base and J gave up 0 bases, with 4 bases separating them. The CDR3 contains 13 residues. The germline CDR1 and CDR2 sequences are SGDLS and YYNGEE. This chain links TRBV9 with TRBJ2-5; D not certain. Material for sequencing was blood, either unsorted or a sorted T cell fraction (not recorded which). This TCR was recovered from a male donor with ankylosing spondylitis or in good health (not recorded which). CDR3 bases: TGTGCCAGCAGCGTACAGTACCAAGAGACCCAGTACTTC. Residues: CASSVQYQETQYF.